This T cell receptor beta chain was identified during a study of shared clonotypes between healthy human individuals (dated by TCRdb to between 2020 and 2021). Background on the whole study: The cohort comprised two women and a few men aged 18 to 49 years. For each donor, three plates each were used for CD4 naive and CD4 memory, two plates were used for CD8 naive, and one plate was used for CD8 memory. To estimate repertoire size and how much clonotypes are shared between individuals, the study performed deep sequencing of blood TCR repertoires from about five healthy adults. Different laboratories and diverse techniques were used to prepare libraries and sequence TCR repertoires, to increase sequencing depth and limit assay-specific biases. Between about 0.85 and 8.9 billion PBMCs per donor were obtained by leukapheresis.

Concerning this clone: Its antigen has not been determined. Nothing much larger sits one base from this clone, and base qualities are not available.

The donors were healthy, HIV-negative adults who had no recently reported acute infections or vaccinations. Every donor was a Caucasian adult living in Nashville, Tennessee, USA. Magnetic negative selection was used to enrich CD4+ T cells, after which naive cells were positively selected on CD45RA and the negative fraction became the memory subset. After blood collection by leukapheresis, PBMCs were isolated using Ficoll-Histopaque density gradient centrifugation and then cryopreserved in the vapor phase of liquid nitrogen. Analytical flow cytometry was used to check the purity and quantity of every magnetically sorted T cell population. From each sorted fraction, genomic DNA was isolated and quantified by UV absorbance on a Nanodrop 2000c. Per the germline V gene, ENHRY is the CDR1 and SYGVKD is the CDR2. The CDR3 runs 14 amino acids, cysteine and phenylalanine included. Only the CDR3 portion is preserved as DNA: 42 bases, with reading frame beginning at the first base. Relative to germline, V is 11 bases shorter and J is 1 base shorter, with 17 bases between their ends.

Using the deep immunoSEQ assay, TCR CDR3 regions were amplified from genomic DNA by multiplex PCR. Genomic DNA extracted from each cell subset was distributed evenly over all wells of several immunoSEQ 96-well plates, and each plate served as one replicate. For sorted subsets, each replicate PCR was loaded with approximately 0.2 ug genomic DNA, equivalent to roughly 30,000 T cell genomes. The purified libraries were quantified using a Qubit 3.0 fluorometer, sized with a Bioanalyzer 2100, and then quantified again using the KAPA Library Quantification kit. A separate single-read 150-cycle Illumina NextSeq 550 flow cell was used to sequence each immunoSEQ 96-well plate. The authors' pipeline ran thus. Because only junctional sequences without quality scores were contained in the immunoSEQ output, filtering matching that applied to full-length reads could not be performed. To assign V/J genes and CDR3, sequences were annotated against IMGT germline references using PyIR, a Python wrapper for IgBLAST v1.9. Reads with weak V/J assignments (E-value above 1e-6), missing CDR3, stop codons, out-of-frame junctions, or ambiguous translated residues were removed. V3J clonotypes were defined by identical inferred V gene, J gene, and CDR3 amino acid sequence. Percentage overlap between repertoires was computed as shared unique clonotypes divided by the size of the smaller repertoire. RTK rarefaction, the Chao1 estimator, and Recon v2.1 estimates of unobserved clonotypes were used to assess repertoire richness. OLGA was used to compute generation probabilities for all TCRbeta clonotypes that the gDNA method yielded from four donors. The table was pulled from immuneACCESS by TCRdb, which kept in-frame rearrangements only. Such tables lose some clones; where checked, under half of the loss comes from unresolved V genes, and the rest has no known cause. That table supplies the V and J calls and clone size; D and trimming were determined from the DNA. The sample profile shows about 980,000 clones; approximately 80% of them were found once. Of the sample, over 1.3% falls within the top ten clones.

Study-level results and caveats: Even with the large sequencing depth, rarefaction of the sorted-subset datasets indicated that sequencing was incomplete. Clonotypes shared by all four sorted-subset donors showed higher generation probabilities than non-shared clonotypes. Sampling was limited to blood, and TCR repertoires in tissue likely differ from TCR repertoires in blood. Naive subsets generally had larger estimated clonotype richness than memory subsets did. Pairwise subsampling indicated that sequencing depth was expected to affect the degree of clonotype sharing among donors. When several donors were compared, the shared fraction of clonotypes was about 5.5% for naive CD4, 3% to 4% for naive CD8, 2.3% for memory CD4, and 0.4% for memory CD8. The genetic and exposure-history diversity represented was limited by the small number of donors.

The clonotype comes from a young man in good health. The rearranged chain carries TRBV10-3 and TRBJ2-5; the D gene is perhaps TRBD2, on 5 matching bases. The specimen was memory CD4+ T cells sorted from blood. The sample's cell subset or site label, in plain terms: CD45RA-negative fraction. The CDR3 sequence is CAVSGMESQETQYF. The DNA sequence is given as TGTGCCGTGTCGGGGATGGAGAGCCAAGAGACCCAGTACTTC.